The T cell receptor beta chain described here comes from a study of T cell changes during pregnancy in multiple sclerosis. Here immunoSEQ multiplex PCR was the method, and the copy in TCRdb shows in-frame clones only, minus some. The sample lists just over 65,000 clones, roughly nine tenths occurring once. The input for sequencing was peripheral blood, taken in the second trimester of pregnancy. The receptor comes from a female donor with multiple sclerosis, enrolled in a pregnancy study.

CDR3 region: CASSLPPGTGKFF. CDR3 DNA sequence: TGTGCCAGCAGTCTCCCCCCCGGGACAGGGAAGTTCTTC. J is TRBJ2-1 and V is TRBV6-6; 9 bases match TRBD1. The CDR3 contains 13 residues. Trimming removed 5 bases from V and 14 bases from J; junction bases left unmatched: 10. The germline CDR1 and CDR2 sequences are MNHNY and SVGAGI (reference sequence).